These 14 T cell receptor beta chains were all obtained from the same sample, sequenced in a study of cytomegalovirus exposure and HLA in healthy donors. Primers: 60 Vbeta forward and 13 Jbeta reverse. Profiled with immunoSEQ multiplex PCR; TCRdb holds only in-frame clones, not every one. The sample consists of 300,000 or so clones, about 83% of them appearing once. Specimen: PBMCs. These receptors were taken from a woman between 35 and 50 years old in good health and CMV-seropositive.

The rearrangement links TRBV18 to TRBJ1-5; 7 bases fit TRBD1. Germline CDR1 KGHSH, CDR2 LQKENI. CDR3 length: 14 amino acids. Trimming at V came to 5 bases and at J to 7 bases, leaving 8 bases not matched to a gene. The CDR3: CASSSDRVGQPQHF. For the CDR3, the DNA is TGTGCCAGCTCATCAGACAGGGTGGGGCAGCCCCAGCATTTT.

This chain links TRBV9 with TRBJ2-2, with 8 bases lining up with TRBD2. In germline, CDR1 is SGDLS, CDR2 YYNGEE. V shed 0 bases and J 5 bases; nucleotides not matched to a gene: 6. The CDR3 spans 16 residues. The CDR3 reads CASSVVTGGATGELFF. In nucleotides, the CDR3 is TGTGCCAGCAGCGTAGTTACGGGAGGGGCGACCGGGGAGCTGTTTTTT.

The chain couples TRBV6-1 to TRBJ1-1; a possible D gene is TRBD1 (6 bases). CDR3 size: 15 residues. The V gene lost 2 bases and the J gene lost 8 bases, with 18 bases spanning the gap. Germline V lookup: CDR1 MNHNS, CDR2 SASEGT. CDR3 amino acids: CASSERIDRLSEAFF. CDR3 DNA: TGTGCCAGCAGTGAACGCATCGACAGGCTGAGCGAAGCTTTCTTT.

The chain couples TRBV29-1 to TRBJ1-1, with D possibly matching TRBD1 (5 bases). This CDR3 has 12 amino acids. Germline V CDR1 and CDR2: SQVTM, ANQGSEA. The ends were cut back, 4 bases at V and 5 bases at J, with 11 bases in the middle. The CDR3: CSVVLRGTEAFF. The CDR3, as DNA: TGCAGCGTTGTATTGCGGGGGACTGAAGCTTTCTTT.

The chain has TRBV6-1 and TRBJ2-5; 11 bases align to TRBD2. CDR1 MNHNS and CDR2 SASEGT come from the germline V gene. The trim removed 3 bases at V and 3 bases at J, leaving 6 bases unmatched. The CDR3 has 16 amino acids. For the CDR3, the DNA is TGTGCCAGCAGTGATTACCTAGCGGGAGGAGAAGAGACCCAGTACTTC. Translated, it gives CASSDYLAGGEETQYF.

V gene TRBV30 combines with J gene TRBJ2-2; 8 nucleotides align to TRBD1. The germline V gene has CDR1 GTSNPN and CDR2 SVGIG (reference sequence). Trimming at V came to 0 bases and at J to 6 bases, leaving 6 bases not matched to a gene. The CDR3 totals 15 residues. CDR3 nucleotides: TGTGCCTGGAGTGTAAGGGACAGGATGTCCGGGGAGCTGTTTTTT. As protein: CAWSVRDRMSGELFF.

The chain uses TRBV7-2 and TRBJ1-2; possibly TRBD1 for D (6 bases). The CDR3 runs 14 residues. Germline CDR1 reads SGHTA; CDR2 reads FQGNSA. The ends were cut back, 5 bases at V and 7 bases at J, with 17 bases in the middle. The CDR3 loop reads CASSQTGNDRGYTF. CDR3 bases: TGTGCCAGCAGCCAAACAGGGAATGATCGTGGCTACACCTTC.

This clone has just a few counts. The J gene is TRBJ1-1, the V gene TRBV19; D is possibly TRBD1 (6 bases). The CDR3 has 12 amino acids. The V gene lost 6 bases and the J gene lost 6 bases, with 11 bases spanning the gap. CDR1 and CDR2 from the germline V gene are LNHDA and SQIVND (reference sequence). CDR3 protein: CASRTGSAEAFF. DNA of the CDR3: TGTGCCAGTAGAACAGGGAGCGCTGAAGCTTTCTTT.

The genes are TRBV5-1 and TRBJ2-7; 8 bases map to TRBD2. The CDR3 covers 14 residues. Germline loops: CDR1 SGHRS, CDR2 YFSETQ. The V segment lost 0 bases and the J segment 2 bases; nucleotides outside the gene matches: 1. The CDR3 DNA is TGCGCCAGCAGCTTGGGCGGGGGGCCCTACGAGCAGTACTTC. Amino acid sequence: CASSLGGGPYEQYF. Full variable domain (missing parts from reference TRBV5-1 and TRBJ2-7): KAGVTQTPRYLIKTRGQQVTLSCSPISGHRSVSWYQQTPGQGLQFLFEYFSETQRNKGNFPGRFSGRQFSNSRSEMNVSTLELGDSALYLCASSLGGGPYEQYFGPGTRLTVT.

CDR3 sequence: CATSRDRLAGGGTQYF. CDR3 sequence (DNA): TGTGCCACCAGCAGAGATCGACTAGCGGGAGGTGGTACGCAGTATTTT. The chain uses TRBV15 and TRBJ2-3; TRBD2 matches at 13 bases. Germline V lookup: CDR1 LNHNV, CDR2 YYDKDF (reference sequence). The V and J ends lost 0 bases and 8 bases, in that order; junction bases with no gene match: 5. The CDR3 is 16 amino acids. Using reference TRBV15 and TRBJ2-3 for the parts outside the CDR3, the full variable domain is DAMVIQNPRYQVTQFGKPVTLSCSQTLNHNVMYWYQQKSSQAPKLLFHYYDKDFNNEADTPDNFQSRRPNTSFCFLDIRSPGLGDTAMYLCATSRDRLAGGGTQYFGPGTRLTVL.

The gene calls are TRBV7-9 and TRBJ1-1; D perhaps matches TRBD1 (5 bases). The CDR3 sequence is 15 residues long. With 2 bases removed from V and 1 base from J, the gap between germline ends came to 11 bases. Germline V gives CDR1 SEHNR, CDR2 FQNEAQ (reference sequence). CDR3 sequence reads: CASSLNLQGNTEAFF. For the CDR3, the DNA is TGTGCCAGCAGCTTAAACCTCCAGGGGAACACTGAAGCTTTCTTT.

V gene TRBV19 combines with J gene TRBJ1-2; possibly TRBD1 for D (6 bases). With 4 bases removed from V and 2 bases from J, the gap between germline ends came to 11 bases. Germline V gene lookup returns CDR1 LNHDA and CDR2 SQIVND (reference sequence). The CDR3 contains 14 residues. The CDR3 DNA reads as TGTGCCAGTAGTAGGGTCGGGACAAACTATGGCTACACCTTC. Translating gives CASSRVGTNYGYTF.

CDR3 in DNA: TGTGCCAGCAAGGGACAGCGACACTACGAGCAGTACTTC. As protein: CASKGQRHYEQYF. The chain couples TRBV25-1 to TRBJ2-7; 7 bases align to TRBD1. Germline lookup yields CDR1 MGHDK and CDR2 SYGVNS. J was trimmed by 3 bases and V by 7 bases; bases with no gene match: 6. The CDR3 is made up of 13 amino acids.

The chain joins TRBV18 to TRBJ2-7, with 7 bases aligning to TRBD1. The trim removed 6 bases at V and 2 bases at J, leaving 7 bases unmatched. Germline CDR1 KGHSH, CDR2 LQKENI. This CDR3 is 14 amino acids long. Here the CDR3 DNA reads TGTGCCAGCTCTACCGGGACAGTGACCTACGAGCAGTACTTC. Translated, it gives CASSTGTVTYEQYF.